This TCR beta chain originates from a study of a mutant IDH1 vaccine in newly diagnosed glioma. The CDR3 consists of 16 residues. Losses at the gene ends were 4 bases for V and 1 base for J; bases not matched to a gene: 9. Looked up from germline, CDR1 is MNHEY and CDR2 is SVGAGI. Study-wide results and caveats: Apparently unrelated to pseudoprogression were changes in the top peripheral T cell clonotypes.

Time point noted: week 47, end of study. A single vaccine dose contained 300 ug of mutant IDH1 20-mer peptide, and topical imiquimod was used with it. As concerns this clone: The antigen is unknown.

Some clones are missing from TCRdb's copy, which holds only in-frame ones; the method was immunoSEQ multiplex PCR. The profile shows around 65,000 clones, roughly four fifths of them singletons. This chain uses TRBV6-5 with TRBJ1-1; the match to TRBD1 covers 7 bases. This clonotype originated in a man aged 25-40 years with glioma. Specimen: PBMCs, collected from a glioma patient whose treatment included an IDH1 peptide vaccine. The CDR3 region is CASSSRQGIGNTEAFF. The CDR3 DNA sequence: TGTGCCAGCAGTTCCCGACAGGGTATTGGGAACACTGAAGCTTTCTTT.